These 8 T cell receptor beta chains came from one sample sequenced in a study of regulatory T cells in long-lasting Graves disease (dated by TCRdb to about 2021). Library creation used multiplex PCR. Data came from an Illumina HiSeq 4000. CDR3 regions were amplified by Arm-PCR with iRepertoire HTBI primers to construct TCR beta libraries. TCRdb itself trimmed the public reads at Q25 with fastp, ran MiXCR and retained productive beta chains. Here each entry gathers all rows of one CDR3 protein and keeps the most common genes and DNA. This sample holds some 440,000 distinct CDR3 sequences; 20% were observed only once. The ten largest clonotypes hold 7.8% of the sample. Read against the paper, the sample's time point label means: persistent/refractory GD, antithyroid drugs over 5 years with positive TRAb. For both TCR sequencing and RNA sequencing, RNA was extracted from PBMCs in TRIzol. This specimen consisted of peripheral blood mononuclear cells (PBMCs), obtained when the disease was refractory, from a patient treated with antithyroid drugs. All receptors come from a female donor with Graves disease.

The sample holds a few counts of this clonotype. The chain couples TRBV28 to TRBJ1-1, with 9 bases identical to TRBD1. Germline values: CDR1 MDHEN, CDR2 SYDVKM. The CDR3 has 14 amino acids. V shed 7 bases and J 7 bases; nucleotides not matched to a gene: 10. CDR3 sequence: CASKRQGGIGEAFF. CDR3 in DNA: TGTGCCAGCAAGAGACAGGGGGGAATTGGTGAAGCTTTCTTT.

Many counts were recorded for this clonotype. An end of the junction differs from the germline gene, which may be a read error. The chain carries TRBV5-1 and TRBJ2-7, with TRBD1 matching 7 bases. Per the germline V gene, CDR1 is SGHRS and CDR2 is YFSETQ. CDR3 length: 13 residues. The CDR3 spells CASSWDRAYEQYF. The CDR3 nucleotides read TGTGCCAGCAGCTGGGACAGAGCCTACGAGCAGTACTTC.

This clonotype came up many times. V is TRBV2 and J is TRBJ1-1; D call uncertain. The V and J ends lost 7 bases and 7 bases respectively, with 19 bases between them. Germline lookup yields CDR1 SNHLY and CDR2 FYNNEI. The CDR3 loop spans 14 amino acids. This CDR3 reads CASKAGADGLEAFF. CDR3 nucleotides: TGTGCCAGCAAGGCGGGCGCAGATGGGCTTGAAGCTTTCTTT.

This clonotype was observed at least ten times. This rearrangement joins TRBV10-2 to TRBJ1-1, with 9 positions matching TRBD1. The V gene end was trimmed by 6 bases and the J gene end by 5 bases; junction bases not matched to a gene: 7. Germline assignment: CDR1 WSHSY and CDR2 SAAADI. The CDR3 extends over 14 amino acids. CDR3 loop: CASSRDRVSTEAFF. The CDR3 coding sequence is TGCGCCAGCAGCCGGGACAGGGTCTCTACTGAAGCTTTCTTT.

There are many counts of this clonotype. The chain has TRBV2 and TRBJ2-7; 9 nucleotides match TRBD1. This CDR3 spans 15 amino acids. V shed 3 bases, J shed 2 bases, and the junction held 5 bases outside the gene matches. Germline V gene sequence: CDR1 SNHLY, CDR2 FYNNEI. The CDR3 DNA reads as TGTGCCAGCAGTGAGGGGGACAGGGTCACCTACGAGCAGTACTTC. It is translated as CASSEGDRVTYEQYF.

V gene TRBV6-1 combines with J gene TRBJ1-5; D unclear. The CDR3 runs to 13 residues. Between the trimmed V and J ends, which lost 3 bases and 5 bases, there was a span of 8 bases. Germline V gene data show CDR1 as MNHNS and CDR2 as SASEGT. CDR3 sequence (DNA): TGTGCCAGCAGTGAGTCCTGGGATCAGCCCCAGCATTTT. Protein product: CASSESWDQPQHF.

The gene calls are TRBV20-1 and TRBJ1-1, with 9 positions matching TRBD1. The V gene's germline CDR1 is DFQATT and CDR2 SNEGSKA (reference sequence). The CDR3 covers 16 residues. J gave up 2 bases and V 3 bases, and 10 bases lay outside the gene matches. CDR3 bases: TGCAGTGCTAGCCTTCTACCGGGACAGGGTAACACTGAAGCTTTCTTT. It specifies CSASLLPGQGNTEAFF.

This clonotype was detected many times. The V gene is TRBV28, the J gene TRBJ2-1; TRBD2 is a possible D gene (6 bases). Germline V lookup: CDR1 MDHEN, CDR2 SYDVKM. Trimming took off 6 bases at V and 9 bases at J, with 12 bases between the two ends. This CDR3 region has 12 residues. The CDR3 nucleotides are TGTGCCAGCAGGCGGGACTTTGGTGAGCAGTTCTTC. Translated, it gives CASRRDFGEQFF.